This TCR beta chain was documented in a study of blood T cell repertoires in COVID-19 (dated by TCRdb to about 2020). The study in broad terms: Samples from collaborators originated in the United States, Italy and Spain and spanned both the acute and convalescent phases of COVID-19. Where available, HLA class I and class II types were taken from metadata supplied by the sample provider and were not determined by assay-based typing. Subjects who had been exposed to COVID-19, were actively infected with it, or had recovered from it provided the deeply sampled blood TCRbeta repertoires that made up the dataset. The material from the prospective study consisted of cDNA or gDNA derived from T cells, B-cell-depleted T cells, or PBMCs. Samples came from the ongoing ImmuneRACE study (first 160 participants) plus 1,254 subjects from 6 global collaborators. The sample metadata nearly always contained a de-identified subject ID, COVID-19 status, age in years and sex. A freely available public database, intended as a resource for researchers studying the immune response to SARS-CoV-2, is where the repertoires were released. Paper-wide results and their limitations: The amount of clinical and demographic metadata varied by source and participant and was provided uncurated.

As to this clone: The target of this receptor is not known. No base-level quality is on record; no much larger clone is a single base apart.

Counted from cysteine to phenylalanine, this CDR3 has 13 amino acids. The DNA shown is the 39-base CDR3, in frame from base 1. From V the trimming removes 6 bases and from J it removes 4 bases, while the gene matches leave 4 bases of the junction unaccounted for. The germline V gene encodes CDR1 MDHEN and CDR2 SYDVKM. The immunoSEQ Assay, a bias-controlled multiplex PCR, was used to amplify TCRbeta CDR3 regions from genomic DNA. From the authors' description of their analysis: Nucleated cell counts per sample were estimated from amplification of reference gene primers within the assay. To quantify the absolute abundance of each unique TCRbeta CDR3 rearrangement, sequence reads were collapsed and filtered. For each sample, productive Simpson clonality was calculated as the square root of Simpson's diversity index across productive rearrangements. In its TCRdb copy, this immuneACCESS table keeps in-frame sequences only and misses some clones. Where compared with another copy, unresolved V genes explain less than half of these, and the others have no known cause. V and J calls plus clone size are reproduced from that table; the DNA served to infer D and trimming. The sample has about 330,000 clones on record, 80% to 90% of them singletons. 5% of the sample is in the top ten clones.

Participants in the prospective study were enrolled through a virtual design, were aged about 18 to 100 years, and lived in roughly 24 United States geographic areas. Cohort assignment in the prospective study relied on participant-reported clinical history from a screening survey and a study questionnaire. Recovered participants in ImmuneRACE Cohort 3 were defined as having two consecutive negative NP/OP PCR tests, clearance from a healthcare professional, or resolution of symptoms. In the prospective study, whole blood, serum and a nasopharyngeal or oropharyngeal swab were collected from each participant by mobile phlebotomists. Participants in the prospective study had the option to provide additional blood draws and questionnaires over a 2-month period. Before DNA extraction, prospective study blood samples were shipped either frozen or at room temperature.

This TCR came from a man aged 25 to 40 who had recovered from COVID-19. The rearrangement combines TRBV28 with TRBJ1-2; 8 nucleotides in the junction match TRBD1. Input material: PBMCs or T cells enriched from blood (not recorded which). The CDR3 region: CASRPTGGYGYTF. The DNA is TGTGCCAGCAGGCCTACAGGGGGCTATGGCTACACCTTC.